Shown below are 13 T cell receptor beta chains from a single sample sequenced in a study of OX40 agonist ivuxolimab in advanced cancers. The data were produced by immunoSEQ multiplex PCR, yet TCRdb's version contains in-frame clones alone and is incomplete. The sample records approximately 12,000 clones, 75% to 90% being singletons. The sequences come from CD4+ or CD8+ T cells sorted from blood, collected in a trial of the OX40 agonist ivuxolimab. These receptors came from an adult with an advanced solid tumor such as melanoma, head and neck, liver or kidney cancer.

Sample share makes this clone medium-sized (0.01 to 0.1%). V gene TRBV5-4 combines with J gene TRBJ2-7; either TRBD1 or TRBD2 may supply D (5 bases each). Germline CDR1 reads SGHNT; CDR2 reads YYREEE (reference sequence). This CDR3 is 15 amino acids long. V lost 4 bases, J lost 5 bases, and 19 bases lay in between. The CDR3: CASSPAGGLSDEQYF. In DNA, the CDR3 is TGTGCCAGCAGCCCGGCTGGGGGATTGTCTGACGAGCAGTACTTC.

The CDR3 nucleotides read TGCGCCAGCAGCCACGGGACAGGGGAAAACATTCAGTACTTC. Its translation is CASSHGTGENIQYF. The chain uses TRBV4-1 and TRBJ2-4, with TRBD1 matching over 10 bases. The germline gives CDR1 MGHRA, CDR2 YSYEKL. The ends lost 3 bases at V and 5 bases at J; junction bases unmatched: 1. This CDR3 comprises 14 residues.

This clone was picked up a small number of times. V and J are TRBV5-5 and TRBJ2-1; D is uncertain. The V end lost 1 base, the J end lost 7 bases, and 9 bases lay between the germline ends. The CDR3 length is 13 residues. Germline CDR1 and CDR2: SGHKS and YYEKEE (reference sequence). The CDR3 nucleotides are TGTGCCAGCAGCTTGTGGACGGATAATGAGCAGTTCTTC. Residues: CASSLWTDNEQFF.

The chain is built from TRBV2 and TRBJ1-1; no clear D gene. V was cut by 7 bases and J by 1 base, with 4 bases left in between. The CDR3 has 11 residues. Looked up from germline, CDR1 is SNHLY and CDR2 is FYNNEI. CDR3 in amino acids: CASKGNTEAFF. CDR3 DNA: TGTGCCAGCAAGGGGAACACTGAAGCTTTCTTT.

The chain links TRBV6-5 to TRBJ2-2; D is undetermined. The germline V gene has CDR1 MNHEY and CDR2 SVGAGI. This CDR3 contains 16 residues. Trimming stripped 4 bases from V and 1 base from J, with 13 bases between. The CDR3 protein is CASSSRNGQNTGELFF. CDR3 in DNA: TGTGCCAGCAGTTCAAGGAATGGCCAGAACACCGGGGAGCTGTTTTTT.

The count of this clone is one. Here the CDR3 DNA reads TGTGCCAGGGGGACACCCGGGGAGCTGTTTTTT. Amino acids: CARGTPGELFF. The chain links TRBV7-9 to TRBJ2-2; maybe TRBD1 (6 bases). This CDR3 has 11 amino acids. Germline V lookup: CDR1 SEHNR, CDR2 FQNEAQ (reference sequence). Trimming took off 9 bases at V and 6 bases at J, with 8 bases between the two ends.

CDR3 bases: TGCGCCAGCAGTGACCGACTAGCGGTCCCCTACGAGCAGTACTTC. Its protein is CASSDRLAVPYEQYF. The chain carries TRBV10-1 and TRBJ2-7; 9 positions agree with TRBD2. V was clipped by 3 bases and J by 2 bases; unmatched bases: 5. The germline V gene encodes CDR1 WNHNN and CDR2 SYGVQD (reference sequence). CDR3 size: 15 residues.

This chain joins TRBV10-3 and TRBJ2-7, with TRBD1 identical over 8 bases. With V trimmed by 8 bases and J by 3 bases, 6 bases remained unmatched. CDR1 is ENHRY and CDR2 is SYGVKD in the germline V gene. The CDR3 length is 13 residues. The CDR3 nucleotides read TGTGCCATCGGAGACAGGGGAGACTACGAGCAGTACTTC. It is translated as CAIGDRGDYEQYF.

The J gene is TRBJ2-3, the V gene TRBV27; D may be TRBD1 or TRBD2 (5 bases each). CDR3 length: 19 amino acids. The V end lost 2 bases, the J end lost 0 bases, and 21 bases lay between the germline ends. Germline V gene lookup returns CDR1 MNHEY and CDR2 SMNVEV (reference sequence). Here the CDR3 DNA reads TGTGCCAGCAGTTTAGTTGGTACGGGGCTTCCATCTAGCACAGATACGCAGTATTTT. Protein sequence: CASSLVGTGLPSSTDTQYF.

The chain couples TRBV7-3 to TRBJ2-7; D assignment may be TRBD1 or TRBD2 (5 bases each). With 5 bases removed from V and 7 bases from J, the gap between germline ends came to 24 bases. Germline assignment: CDR1 SGHTA and CDR2 FQGTGA. The CDR3 totals 16 residues. The CDR3 bases are TGTGCCAGCAGCCCTTTGCCCGGGACGGCCTTTGGGGAGCAGTACTTC. Amino acids: CASSPLPGTAFGEQYF. The complete variable domain, with remaining parts taken from reference TRBV7-3 and TRBJ2-7, reads GAGVSQTPSNKVTEKGKYVELRCDPISGHTALYWYRQSLGQGPEFLIYFQGTGAADDSGLPNDRFFAVRPEGSVSTLKIQRTERGDSAVYLCASSPLPGTAFGEQYFGPGTRLTVT.

This chain uses TRBV5-8 with TRBJ2-2; 9 bases map to TRBD1. This CDR3 comprises 16 residues. Germline loops: CDR1 SGHTS, CDR2 YDEGEE. Trimming cost V 3 bases and J 3 bases; bases outside gene matches: 6. In DNA form, the CDR3 reads TGTGCCAGCAGCTATAGGACAGGGGACTACACCGGGGAGCTGTTTTTT. Its translation is CASSYRTGDYTGELFF.

The J gene is TRBJ1-1, the V gene TRBV27; tentatively, D is TRBD1 (5 bases). CDR1 is MNHEY, CDR2 SMNVEV, per germline (reference sequence). Trimming took 3 bases from V and 4 from J, leaving 12 bases between them. This CDR3 has 14 amino acids. The CDR3 bases are TGTGCCAGCAGTTTTGGGGGGGGTCGCACTGAAGCTTTCTTT. Translated: CASSFGGGRTEAFF.

The J gene is TRBJ1-3, the V gene TRBV19; TRBD1 is a possible D gene (5 bases). V lost 3 bases, J lost 0 bases, and 9 bases lay in between. From germline, CDR1 is LNHDA and CDR2 SQIVND (reference sequence). The CDR3 has 15 amino acids. This chain's CDR3 is CASSMLTGSGNTIYF. As DNA, the CDR3 is TGTGCCAGTAGTATGCTCACAGGCTCTGGAAACACCATATATTTT.